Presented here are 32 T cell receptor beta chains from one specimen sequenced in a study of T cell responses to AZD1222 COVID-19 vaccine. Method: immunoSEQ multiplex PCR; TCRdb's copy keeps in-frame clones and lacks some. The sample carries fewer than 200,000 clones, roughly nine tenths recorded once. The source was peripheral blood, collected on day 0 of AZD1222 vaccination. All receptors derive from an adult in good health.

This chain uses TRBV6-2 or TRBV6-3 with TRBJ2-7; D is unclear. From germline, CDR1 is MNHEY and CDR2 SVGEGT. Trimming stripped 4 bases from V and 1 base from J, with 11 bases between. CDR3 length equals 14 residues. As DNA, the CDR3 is TGTGCCAGCAGTTCGAGATTTCTTTCCTACGAGCAGTACTTC. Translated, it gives CASSSRFLSYEQYF.

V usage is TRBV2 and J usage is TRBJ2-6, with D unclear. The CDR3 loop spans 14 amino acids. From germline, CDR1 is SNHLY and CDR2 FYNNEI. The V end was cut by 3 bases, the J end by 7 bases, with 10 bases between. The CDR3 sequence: CASSDFGGANVLTF. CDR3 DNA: TGTGCCAGCAGTGATTTCGGCGGAGCCAACGTCCTGACTTTC.

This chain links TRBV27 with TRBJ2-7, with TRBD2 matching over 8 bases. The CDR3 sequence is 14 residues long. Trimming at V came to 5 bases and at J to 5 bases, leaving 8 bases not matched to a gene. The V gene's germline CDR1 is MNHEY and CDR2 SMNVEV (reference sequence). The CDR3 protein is CASSPRLANNEQYF. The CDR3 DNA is TGTGCCAGCAGTCCGAGACTAGCGAACAACGAGCAGTACTTC.

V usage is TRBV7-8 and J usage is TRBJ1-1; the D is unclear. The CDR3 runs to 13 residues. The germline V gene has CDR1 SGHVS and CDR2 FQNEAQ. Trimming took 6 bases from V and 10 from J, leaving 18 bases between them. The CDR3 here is CASSDLQESGAFF. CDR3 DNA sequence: TGTGCCAGCAGTGATCTGCAGGAGAGTGGAGCTTTCTTT.

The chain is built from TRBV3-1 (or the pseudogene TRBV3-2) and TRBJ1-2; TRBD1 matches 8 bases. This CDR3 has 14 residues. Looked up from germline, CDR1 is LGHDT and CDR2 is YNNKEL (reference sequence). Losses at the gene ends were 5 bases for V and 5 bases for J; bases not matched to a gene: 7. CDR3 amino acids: CASSSDRVRYGYTF. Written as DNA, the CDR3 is TGTGCCAGCAGCTCGGACAGGGTTCGGTATGGCTACACCTTC.

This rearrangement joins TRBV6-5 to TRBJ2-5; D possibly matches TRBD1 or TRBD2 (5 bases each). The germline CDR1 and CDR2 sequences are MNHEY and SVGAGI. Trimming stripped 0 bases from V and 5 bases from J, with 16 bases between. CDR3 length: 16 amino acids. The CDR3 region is CASSYSTVGTRETQYF. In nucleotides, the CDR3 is TGTGCCAGCAGTTACTCGACGGTGGGGACGAGGGAGACCCAGTACTTC.

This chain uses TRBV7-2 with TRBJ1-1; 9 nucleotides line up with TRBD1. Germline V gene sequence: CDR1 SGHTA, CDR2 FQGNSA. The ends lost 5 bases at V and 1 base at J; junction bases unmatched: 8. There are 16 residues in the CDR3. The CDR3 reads CASSTRPGQGNTEAFF. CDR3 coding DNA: TGTGCCAGCAGCACCCGCCCGGGACAGGGGAACACTGAAGCTTTCTTT.

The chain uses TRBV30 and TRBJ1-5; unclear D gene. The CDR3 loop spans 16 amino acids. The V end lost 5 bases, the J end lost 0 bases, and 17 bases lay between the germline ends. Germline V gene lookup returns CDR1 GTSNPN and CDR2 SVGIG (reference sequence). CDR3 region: CAWARGGAYSNQPQHF. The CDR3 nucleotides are TGTGCCTGGGCCCGAGGAGGAGCCTATAGCAATCAGCCCCAGCATTTT.

CDR3 amino acids: CASSYRGQGAKNSPLHF. The CDR3 DNA reads TGTGCCAGCAGCTACCGGGGACAGGGGGCGAAGAATTCACCCCTCCACTTT. The chain uses TRBV11-2 and TRBJ1-6; the match to TRBD1 covers 12 bases. CDR3 length: 17 amino acids. The germline gives CDR1 SGHAT, CDR2 FQNNGV. V trimming: 4 bases; J trimming: 7 bases; junction bases outside the gene matches: 8.

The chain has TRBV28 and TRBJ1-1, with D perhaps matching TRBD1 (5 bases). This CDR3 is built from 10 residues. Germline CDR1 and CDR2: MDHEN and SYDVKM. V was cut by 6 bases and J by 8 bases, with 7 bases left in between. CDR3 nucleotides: TGTGCCAGCAGCGACAGAGAAGCTTTCTTT. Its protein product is CASSDREAFF.

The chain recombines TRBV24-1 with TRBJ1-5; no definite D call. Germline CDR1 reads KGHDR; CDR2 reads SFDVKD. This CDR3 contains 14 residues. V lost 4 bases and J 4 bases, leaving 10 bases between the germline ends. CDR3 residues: CATSDLRVNQPQHF. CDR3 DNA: TGTGCCACCAGTGACCTGCGGGTTAATCAGCCCCAGCATTTT.

The CDR3 DNA is TGTGCCAGCAGTGAGTGGGTAGCGGGGGGGAGATACAATGAGCAGTTCTTC. This gives the protein CASSEWVAGGRYNEQFF. The chain employs TRBV2 and TRBJ2-1; TRBD2 matches at 11 bases. The CDR3 has 17 amino acids. V was pared by 3 bases and J by 4 bases, with 8 bases of the junction left unmatched. Looked up from germline, CDR1 is SNHLY and CDR2 is FYNNEI.

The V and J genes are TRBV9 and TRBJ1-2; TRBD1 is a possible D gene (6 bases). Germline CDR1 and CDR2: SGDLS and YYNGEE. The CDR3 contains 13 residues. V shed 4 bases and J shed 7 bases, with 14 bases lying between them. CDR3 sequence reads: CASSPTGPGGYTF. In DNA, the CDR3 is TGTGCCAGCAGCCCAACAGGGCCGGGTGGCTACACCTTC.

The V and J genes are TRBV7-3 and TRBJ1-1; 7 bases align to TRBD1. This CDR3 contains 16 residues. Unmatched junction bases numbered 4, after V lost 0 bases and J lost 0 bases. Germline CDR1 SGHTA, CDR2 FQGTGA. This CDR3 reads CASSLTPTGMNTEAFF. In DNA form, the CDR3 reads TGTGCCAGCAGCTTAACCCCGACAGGGATGAACACTGAAGCTTTCTTT. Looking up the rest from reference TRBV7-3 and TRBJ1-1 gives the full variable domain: GAGVSQTPSNKVTEKGKYVELRCDPISGHTALYWYRQSLGQGPEFLIYFQGTGAADDSGLPNDRFFAVRPEGSVSTLKIQRTERGDSAVYLCASSLTPTGMNTEAFFGQGTRLTVV.

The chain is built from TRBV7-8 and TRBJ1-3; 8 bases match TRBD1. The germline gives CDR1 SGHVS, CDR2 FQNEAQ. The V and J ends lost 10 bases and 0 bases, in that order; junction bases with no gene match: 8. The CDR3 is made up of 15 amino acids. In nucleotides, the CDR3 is TGTGCCACCCGGGTTGGACAGGGCTCTGGAAACACCATATATTTT. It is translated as CATRVGQGSGNTIYF.

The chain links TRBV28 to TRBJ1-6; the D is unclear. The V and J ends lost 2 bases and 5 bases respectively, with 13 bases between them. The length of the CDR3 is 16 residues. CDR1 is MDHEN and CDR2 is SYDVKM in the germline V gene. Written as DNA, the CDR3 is TGTGCCAGCAGTTTACGAGAGCGCCCTGATAATTCACCCCTCCACTTT. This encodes CASSLRERPDNSPLHF.

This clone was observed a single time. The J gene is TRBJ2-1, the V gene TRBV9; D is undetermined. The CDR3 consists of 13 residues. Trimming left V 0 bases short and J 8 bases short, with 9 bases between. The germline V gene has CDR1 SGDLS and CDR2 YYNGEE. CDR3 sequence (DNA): TGTGCCAGCAGCGTAGTAAATGGGCATGAGCAGTTCTTC. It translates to CASSVVNGHEQFF.

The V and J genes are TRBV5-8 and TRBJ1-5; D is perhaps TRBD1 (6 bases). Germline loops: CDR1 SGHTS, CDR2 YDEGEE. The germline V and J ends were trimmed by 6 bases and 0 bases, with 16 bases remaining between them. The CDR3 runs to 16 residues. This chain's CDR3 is CASTAGTKYSNQPQHF. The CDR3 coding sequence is TGTGCCAGCACCGCCGGGACAAAGTATAGCAATCAGCCCCAGCATTTT.

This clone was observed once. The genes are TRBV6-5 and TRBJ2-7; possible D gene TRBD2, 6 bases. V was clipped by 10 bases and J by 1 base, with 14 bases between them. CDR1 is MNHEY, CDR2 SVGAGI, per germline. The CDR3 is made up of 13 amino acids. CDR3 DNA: TGTGCCACTAAGGGGACTCGTTCCTACGAGCAGTACTTC. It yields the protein CATKGTRSYEQYF.

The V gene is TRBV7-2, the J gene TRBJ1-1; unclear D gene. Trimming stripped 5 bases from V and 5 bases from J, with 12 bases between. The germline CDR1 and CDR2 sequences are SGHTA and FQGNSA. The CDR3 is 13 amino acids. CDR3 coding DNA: TGTGCCAGCAGCCCTACATATGGGACTGAAGCTTTCTTT. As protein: CASSPTYGTEAFF.

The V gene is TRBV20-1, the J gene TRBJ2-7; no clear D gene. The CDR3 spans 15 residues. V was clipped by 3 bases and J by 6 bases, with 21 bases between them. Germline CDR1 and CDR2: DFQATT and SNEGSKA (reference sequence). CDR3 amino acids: CSASHEDLLLREQYF. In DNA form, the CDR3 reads TGCAGTGCTAGTCATGAAGACCTTTTACTCCGCGAGCAGTACTTC.

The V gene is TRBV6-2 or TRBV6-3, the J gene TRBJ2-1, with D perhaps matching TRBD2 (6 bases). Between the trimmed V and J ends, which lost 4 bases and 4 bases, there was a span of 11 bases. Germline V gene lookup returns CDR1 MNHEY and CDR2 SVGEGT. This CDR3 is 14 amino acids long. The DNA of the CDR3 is TGTGCCAGCAGTTCCCCGACTAGTTACAATGAGCAGTTCTTC. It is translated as CASSSPTSYNEQFF.

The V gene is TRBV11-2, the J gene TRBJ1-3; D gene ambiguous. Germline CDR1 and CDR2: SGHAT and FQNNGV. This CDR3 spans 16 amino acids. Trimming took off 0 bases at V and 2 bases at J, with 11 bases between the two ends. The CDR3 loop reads CASSLDQLGAGNTIYF. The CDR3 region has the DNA TGTGCCAGCAGCTTAGATCAACTGGGCGCTGGAAACACCATATATTTT.

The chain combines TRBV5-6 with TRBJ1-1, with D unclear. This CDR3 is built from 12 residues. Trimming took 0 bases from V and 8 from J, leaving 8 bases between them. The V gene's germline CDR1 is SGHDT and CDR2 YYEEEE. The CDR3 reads CASSLAETEAFF. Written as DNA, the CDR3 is TGTGCCAGCAGCTTGGCGGAGACAGAAGCTTTCTTT.

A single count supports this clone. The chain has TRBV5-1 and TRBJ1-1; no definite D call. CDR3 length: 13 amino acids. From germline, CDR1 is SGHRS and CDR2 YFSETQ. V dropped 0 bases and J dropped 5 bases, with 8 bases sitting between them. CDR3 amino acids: CASSLASGTEAFF. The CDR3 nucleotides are TGCGCCAGCAGCTTGGCCTCGGGGACTGAAGCTTTCTTT. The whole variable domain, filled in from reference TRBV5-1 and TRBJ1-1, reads KAGVTQTPRYLIKTRGQQVTLSCSPISGHRSVSWYQQTPGQGLQFLFEYFSETQRNKGNFPGRFSGRQFSNSRSEMNVSTLELGDSALYLCASSLASGTEAFFGQGTRLTVV.

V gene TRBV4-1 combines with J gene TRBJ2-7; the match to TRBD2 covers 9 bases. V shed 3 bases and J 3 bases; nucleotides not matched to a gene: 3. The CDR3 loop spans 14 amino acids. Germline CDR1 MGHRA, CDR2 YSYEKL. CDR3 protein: CASSHIAGVYEQYF. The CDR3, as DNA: TGCGCCAGCAGCCACATAGCGGGAGTCTACGAGCAGTACTTC.

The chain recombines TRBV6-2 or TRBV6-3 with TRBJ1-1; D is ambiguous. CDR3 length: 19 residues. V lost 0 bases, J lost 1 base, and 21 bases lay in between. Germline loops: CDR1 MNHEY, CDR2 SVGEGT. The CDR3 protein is CASSYSLQAVRGRNTEAFF. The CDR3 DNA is TGTGCCAGCAGTTACTCCCTTCAAGCCGTCCGGGGAAGGAACACTGAAGCTTTCTTT.

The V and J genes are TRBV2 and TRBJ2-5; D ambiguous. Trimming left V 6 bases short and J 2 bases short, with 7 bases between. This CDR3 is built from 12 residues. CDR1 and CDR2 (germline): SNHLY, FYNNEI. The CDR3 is CASRDPQETQYF. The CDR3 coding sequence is TGTGCCAGCAGAGACCCTCAAGAGACCCAGTACTTC.

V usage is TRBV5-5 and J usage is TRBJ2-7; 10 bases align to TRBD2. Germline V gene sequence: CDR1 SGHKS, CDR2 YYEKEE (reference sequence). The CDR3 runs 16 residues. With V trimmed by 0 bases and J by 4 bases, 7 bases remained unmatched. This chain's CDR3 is CASSLAASGSKYEQYF. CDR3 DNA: TGTGCCAGCAGCTTGGCGGCTAGCGGGAGTAAATACGAGCAGTACTTC.

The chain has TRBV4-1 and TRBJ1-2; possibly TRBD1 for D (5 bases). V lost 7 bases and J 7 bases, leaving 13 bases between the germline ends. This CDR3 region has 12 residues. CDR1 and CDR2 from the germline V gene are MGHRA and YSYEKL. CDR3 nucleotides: TGCGCCAGCACCCCCGGGGCGGGTGGCTACACCTTC. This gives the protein CASTPGAGGYTF.

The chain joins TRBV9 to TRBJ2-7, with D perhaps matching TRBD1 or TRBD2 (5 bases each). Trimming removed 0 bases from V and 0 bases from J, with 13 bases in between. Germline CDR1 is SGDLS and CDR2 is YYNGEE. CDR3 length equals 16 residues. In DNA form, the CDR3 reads TGTGCCAGCAGCGTAGGAGGGACCGGGCTCTCCTACGAGCAGTACTTC. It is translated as CASSVGGTGLSYEQYF.

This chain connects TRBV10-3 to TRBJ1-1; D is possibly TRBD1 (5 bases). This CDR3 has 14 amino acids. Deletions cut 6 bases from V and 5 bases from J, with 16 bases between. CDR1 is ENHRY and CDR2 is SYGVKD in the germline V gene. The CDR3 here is CAIRISGGETEAFF. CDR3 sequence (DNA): TGTGCCATCAGGATCTCGGGGGGAGAAACTGAAGCTTTCTTT.